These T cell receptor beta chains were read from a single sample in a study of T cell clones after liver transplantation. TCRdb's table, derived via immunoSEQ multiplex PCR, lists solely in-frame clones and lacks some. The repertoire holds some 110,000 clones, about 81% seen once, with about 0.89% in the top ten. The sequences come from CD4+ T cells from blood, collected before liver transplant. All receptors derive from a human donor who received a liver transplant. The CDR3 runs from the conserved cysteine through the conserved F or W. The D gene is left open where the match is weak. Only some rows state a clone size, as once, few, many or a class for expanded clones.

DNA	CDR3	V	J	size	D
TGCAGCGTTGGAAGAGGCCCTTTGGGGGGCAAGAATGCTGAAGCTTTCTTT	CSVGRGPLGGKNAEAFF	TRBV29-1	TRBJ1-1	NA	NA
TGTGCCAGTAGTCCCACAGGGGAAGTGGTGAACACTGAAGCTTTCTTT	CASSPTGEVVNTEAFF	TRBV19	TRBJ1-1	NA	TRBD1
TGTGCCAGCAGTGTGATAAGGTCCCGTGGGTACTTC	CASSVIRSRGYF	TRBV2	TRBJ2-5	NA	NA
TGTGCCAGCAGCTTAGCGCTGACTAATGAAAAACTGTTTTTT	CASSLALTNEKLFF	TRBV7-9	TRBJ1-4	NA	NA
TGTGCCAGTAGTTCCGAGCGGATCTCCTACGAGCAGTACTTC	CASSSERISYEQYF	TRBV19	TRBJ2-7	NA	NA
TGTGCCAGCAGCCCATCACAGGGAGGAGGGCAGCCCCAGCATTTT	CASSPSQGGGQPQHF	TRBV28	TRBJ1-5	NA	NA
TGTGCCAGCAGTTTATTGCCCCCGGACAGGGGGCGTTACGAGCAGTACTTC	CASSLLPPDRGRYEQYF	TRBV28	TRBJ2-7	once	TRBD1
TGCAGCGTTCCAGGGACGGGTTACACCGGGGAGCTGTTTTTT	CSVPGTGYTGELFF	TRBV29-1	TRBJ2-2	once	NA
TGTGCCAGCTCACCGTCCCTCGGGGACAGGGGGCTATTTTACGAGCAGTACTTC	CASSPSLGDRGLFYEQYF	TRBV18	TRBJ2-7	once	TRBD1
TGTGCCAGCTCCCTCGGCGGGGGAGTGAACACTGAAGCTTTCTTT	CASSLGGGVNTEAFF	TRBV6-1	TRBJ1-1	NA	NA
TGTGCCAGCAGCTTGGACCGGGGGTATGGCTACACCTTC	CASSLDRGYGYTF	TRBV5-4	TRBJ1-2	NA	NA
TGCGCCAGCAGCGCGACTAGCGGGGGTTCCTACGAGCAGTACTTC	CASSATSGGSYEQYF	TRBV5-1	TRBJ2-7	NA	TRBD2
TGTGCCAGCAGCTTCAATTCCTACGAGCAGTACTTC	CASSFNSYEQYF	TRBV5-4	TRBJ2-7	NA	NA
TGTGCCAGCAGCAAAATGTCTAGGACTAGCGGGAAGGGGAGAGAGACCCAGTACTTC	CASSKMSRTSGKGRETQYF	TRBV21-1	TRBJ2-5	NA	NA
TGTGCCAGCAGCTTAGGTAACAGGGGGACGAACACTGAAGCTTTCTTT	CASSLGNRGTNTEAFF	TRBV7-6	TRBJ1-1	NA	TRBD1
TGTGCCAGCAGCCCCCCGGGGGCCTCAACTAATGAAAAACTGTTTTTT	CASSPPGASTNEKLFF	TRBV9	TRBJ1-4	NA	NA
TGTGCCAGCTCACCTCCGGGGGGCTACGAGCAGTACTTC	CASSPPGGYEQYF	TRBV18	TRBJ2-7	NA	TRBD2
TGTGCCAGCAGCTTAGTATTTTCAGGGAATAGCAATCAGCCCCAGCATTTT	CASSLVFSGNSNQPQHF	TRBV7-8	TRBJ1-5	NA	NA
TGTGCCAGCAGTTTGGTACAGGGGATGCGGGACTACACCTTC	CASSLVQGMRDYTF	TRBV27	TRBJ1-2	NA	TRBD1
TGTGCCAGCAGCTTGAGGGGGCCCCAAGAGACCCAGTACTTC	CASSLRGPQETQYF	TRBV5-4	TRBJ2-5	few	TRBD1
TGTGCCAGCAGGGAGAAGCAGGTTGGAAGCTACGAGCAGTACTTC	CASREKQVGSYEQYF	TRBV2	TRBJ2-7	NA	NA
TGTGCCAGTAGTTCGGATAGCGGGAAATGGAATGAGCAGTTCTTC	CASSSDSGKWNEQFF	TRBV19	TRBJ2-1	few	TRBD2
TGTGCCAGCAGTTTACAGGGTTACGAGCAGTACTTC	CASSLQGYEQYF	TRBV2	TRBJ2-7	NA	NA
TGTGCCAGCAGCTTAAACAGGGCTAACGGGGAGCTGTTTTTT	CASSLNRANGELFF	TRBV7-2	TRBJ2-2	NA	NA
TGTGCCAGCAGCGCAACAGGGGCGCTCTCTGGAAACACCATATATTTT	CASSATGALSGNTIYF	TRBV9	TRBJ1-3	NA	TRBD1
TGTGCCACCGGGACCAACGACGAGCAGTACTTC	CATGTNDEQYF	TRBV28	TRBJ2-7	once	NA
TGTGCCAGCAGCTTAGTCCCCGGGACAGGGGGATATGGCTACACCTTC	CASSLVPGTGGYGYTF	TRBV7-6	TRBJ1-2	NA	TRBD1
TGTGCCAGCAACGCCGGGACAACGAACACCGGGGAGCTGTTTTTT	CASNAGTTNTGELFF	TRBV28	TRBJ2-2	NA	NA
TGTGCCAGCAGCCTCCTGAAACCGGGTAGACCCTACGAGCAGTACTTC	CASSLLKPGRPYEQYF	TRBV5-5	TRBJ2-7	NA	NA
TGTGCCAGCAGCTCAGGACAGTACCAAGAGACCCAGTACTTC	CASSSGQYQETQYF	TRBV11-1	TRBJ2-5	NA	NA
TGTGCCAGCAGTTTTCCCCCCTTTCACACGCTGTTTTTT	CASSFPPFHTLFF	TRBV27	TRBJ1-4	once	NA
TGTGCCAGCAGCTTAAACAGAGCTATGAACACTGAAGCTTTCTTT	CASSLNRAMNTEAFF	TRBV7-2	TRBJ1-1	NA	NA
TGTGCCAGCAATGGGATGGCACCCTACGAGCAGTACTTC	CASNGMAPYEQYF	TRBV6-1	TRBJ2-7	once	NA
TGTGCCAGCAGTCCCAGGGACTCCCTTCCTAAAGGCGAGCAGTACTTC	CASSPRDSLPKGEQYF	TRBV27	TRBJ2-7	NA	NA
TGTGCCAGTAGTCCGGGACAGGGGCTTAGATCTGGGGCCAACGTCCTGACTTTC	CASSPGQGLRSGANVLTF	TRBV19	TRBJ2-6	NA	TRBD1
TGCGCCAGCAGTTTTGACCCCCTAATTGTCAATGAGCAGTTCTTC	CASSFDPLIVNEQFF	TRBV5-1	TRBJ2-1	NA	NA
TGTGCCACCAGCAGAGCCGGGACAGGAAGGGAAAAACTGTTTTTT	CATSRAGTGREKLFF	TRBV15	TRBJ1-4	NA	TRBD1
TGCGCCAGCAGCTTGGTCAGGGATCCCGGGGAGACCCAGTACTTC	CASSLVRDPGETQYF	TRBV5-1	TRBJ2-5	NA	NA
TGTGCCAGTAGTATAGATGGGGGCAGGACAGGTGCCGAGCAGTACTTC	CASSIDGGRTGAEQYF	TRBV19	TRBJ2-7	few	TRBD1
TGTGCCAGCACGAGGCCGGGGGCCGCCTACGAGCAGTACTTC	CASTRPGAAYEQYF	TRBV28	TRBJ2-7	NA	NA
TGTGCCAGCAGCCCTCCCGGGACAGGGTTTGAAGCTTTCTTT	CASSPPGTGFEAFF	TRBV28	TRBJ1-1	NA	TRBD1
TGTGCCAGCAGTGATGACCGTTTAAGGCAGGGCTATGAGCAGTTCTTC	CASSDDRLRQGYEQFF	TRBV6-1	TRBJ2-1	NA	NA
TGTGCCGGAAGACCGGGACAGCGCTATGGCTACACCTTC	CAGRPGQRYGYTF	TRBV30	TRBJ1-2	NA	TRBD1
TGTGCCAGCAGACGGACAGCGAACACCGGGGAGCTGTTTTTT	CASRRTANTGELFF	TRBV27	TRBJ2-2	NA	NA
TGTGCCAGCTCACCGTCAGGAGGCAATCAGCCCCAGCATTTT	CASSPSGGNQPQHF	TRBV18	TRBJ1-5	few	NA
TGTGCCAGCAAACTCACGGTGGGCCCCAGCTCCTACGAGCAGTACTTC	CASKLTVGPSSYEQYF	TRBV2	TRBJ2-7	few	NA
TGTGCCAGCAACAGGGGAAATAGCAATCAGCCCCAGCATTTT	CASNRGNSNQPQHF	TRBV2	TRBJ1-5	NA	TRBD1
TGTGCCAGCAGCGCCACAGCCTTAATCAGGGGTGTGGAAACTGGGGCCAACGTCCTGACTTTC	CASSATALIRGVETGANVLTF	TRBV9	TRBJ2-6	NA	NA
TGTGCCAGTAGTGTTTACAATGAGCAGTTCTTC	CASSVYNEQFF	TRBV19	TRBJ2-1	NA	NA
TGTGCCAGCAGCTTGACTGGGAGTAGCAATCAGCCCCAGCATTTT	CASSLTGSSNQPQHF	TRBV5-5	TRBJ1-5	NA	NA
TGCGCCAGCAGCAGAGAACCTAATCAGCCCCAGCATTTT	CASSREPNQPQHF	TRBV5-1	TRBJ1-5	NA	NA
TGTGCCAGCAGCTCCGGGACAGGGGGAGGAGAGACCCAGTACTTC	CASSSGTGGGETQYF	TRBV7-6	TRBJ2-5	NA	TRBD1